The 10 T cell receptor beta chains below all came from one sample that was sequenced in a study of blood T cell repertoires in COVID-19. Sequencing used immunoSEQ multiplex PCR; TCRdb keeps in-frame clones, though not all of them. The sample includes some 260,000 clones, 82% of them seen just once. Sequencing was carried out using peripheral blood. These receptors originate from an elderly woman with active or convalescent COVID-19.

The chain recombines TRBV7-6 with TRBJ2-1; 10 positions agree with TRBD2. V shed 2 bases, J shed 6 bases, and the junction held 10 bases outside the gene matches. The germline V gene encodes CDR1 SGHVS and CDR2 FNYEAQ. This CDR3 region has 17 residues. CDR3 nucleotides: TGTGCCAGCAGCTTAAAGGTATTGGGACTAGCGTTCAATGAGCAGTTCTTC. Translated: CASSLKVLGLAFNEQFF.

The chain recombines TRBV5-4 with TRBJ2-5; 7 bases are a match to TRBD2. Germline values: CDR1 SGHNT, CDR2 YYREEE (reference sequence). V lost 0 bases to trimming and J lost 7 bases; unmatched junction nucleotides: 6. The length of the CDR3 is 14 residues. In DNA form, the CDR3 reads TGTGCCAGCAGCTTGGAATCAGGACTAGGGACCCAGTACTTC. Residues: CASSLESGLGTQYF.

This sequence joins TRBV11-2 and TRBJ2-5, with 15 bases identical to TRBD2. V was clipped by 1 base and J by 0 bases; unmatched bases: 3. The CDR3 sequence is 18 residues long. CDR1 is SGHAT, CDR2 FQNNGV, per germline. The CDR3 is CASSLGGLAGGDQETQYF. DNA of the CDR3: TGTGCCAGCAGCTTAGGGGGACTAGCGGGGGGCGACCAAGAGACCCAGTACTTC.

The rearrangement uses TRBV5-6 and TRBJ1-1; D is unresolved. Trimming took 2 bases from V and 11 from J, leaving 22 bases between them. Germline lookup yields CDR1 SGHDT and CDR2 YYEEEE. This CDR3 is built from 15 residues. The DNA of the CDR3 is TGTGCCAGCAGCTTCTGGCTTGGGGAGCTCTCGACGGCTTTCTTT. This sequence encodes CASSFWLGELSTAFF.

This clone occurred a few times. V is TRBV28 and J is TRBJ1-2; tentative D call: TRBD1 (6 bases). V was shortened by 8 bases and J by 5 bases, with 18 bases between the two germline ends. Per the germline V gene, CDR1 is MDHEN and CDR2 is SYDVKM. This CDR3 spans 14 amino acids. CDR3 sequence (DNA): TGTGCCAGCGTAACAGGGTATGGTCGTTATGGCTACACCTTC. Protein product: CASVTGYGRYGYTF.

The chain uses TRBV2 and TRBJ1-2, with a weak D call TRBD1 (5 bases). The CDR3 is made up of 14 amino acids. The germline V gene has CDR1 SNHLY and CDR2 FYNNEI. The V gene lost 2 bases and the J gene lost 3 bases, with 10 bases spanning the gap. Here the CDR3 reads CASSEPGTYYGYTF. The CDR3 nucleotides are TGTGCCAGCAGTGAACCGGGGACTTACTATGGCTACACCTTC.

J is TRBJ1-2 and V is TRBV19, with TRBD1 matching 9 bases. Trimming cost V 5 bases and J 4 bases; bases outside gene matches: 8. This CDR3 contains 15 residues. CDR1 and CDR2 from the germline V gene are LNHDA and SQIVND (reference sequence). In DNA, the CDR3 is TGTGCCAGTAGTGGAAACAGGGGGCGCGGCTATGGCTACACCTTC. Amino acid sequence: CASSGNRGRGYGYTF.

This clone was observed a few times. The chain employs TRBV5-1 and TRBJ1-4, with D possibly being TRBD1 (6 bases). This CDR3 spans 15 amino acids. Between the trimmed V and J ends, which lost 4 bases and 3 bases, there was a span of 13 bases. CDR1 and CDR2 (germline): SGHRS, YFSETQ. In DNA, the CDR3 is TGCGCCAGCAGCGATCCACAGGGTTCTAATGAAAAACTGTTTTTT. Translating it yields CASSDPQGSNEKLFF.

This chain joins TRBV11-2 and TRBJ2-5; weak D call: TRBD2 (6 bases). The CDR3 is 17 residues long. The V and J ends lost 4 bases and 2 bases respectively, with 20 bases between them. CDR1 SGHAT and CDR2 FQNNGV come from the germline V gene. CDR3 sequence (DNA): TGTGCCAGCAGCTCCCCCTCGGGAACTAGCTGGCAAGAGACCCAGTACTTC. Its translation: CASSSPSGTSWQETQYF.

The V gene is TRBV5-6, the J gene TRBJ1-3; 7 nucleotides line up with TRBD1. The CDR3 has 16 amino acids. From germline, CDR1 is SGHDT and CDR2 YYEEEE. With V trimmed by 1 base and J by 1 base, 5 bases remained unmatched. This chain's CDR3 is CASSLTGQLSGNTIYF. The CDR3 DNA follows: TGTGCCAGCAGCTTGACGGGACAGCTTTCTGGAAACACCATATATTTT.